These T cell receptor beta chains were read from a single sample in a study of blood T cells in healthy people across ages. TCRdb independently ran MiXCR on the 5' RACE reads; one entry per CDR3 protein. The sample holds some 1.6 million distinct CDR3 sequences; about 31% are singletons and the top ten take approximately 10%. The specimen sequenced was blood. The receptors here all came from a woman in her 30s in good health. CDR3s include the opening cysteine and the closing phenylalanine or tryptophan. The D gene is left open where the match is weak. Clone size appears in some rows only: once, few, many, or a class for an expanded clone.

few TRBD1 TRBJ2-5 TRBV20-1 TGCAGTGCCCACCCGGACAGGGTGGGGGAGACCCAGTACTTC CSAHPDRVGETQYF
. . TRBJ1-2 TRBV9 TGTGCCAGCAGCGGCGACAGCGCCGCGTACTATGGCTACACCTTC CASSGDSAAYYGYTF
. TRBD2 TRBJ2-5 TRBV4-1 TGCGCCAGCAGCCCTCCCCTGGCGACTAGCGCAGAGACCCAGTACTTC CASSPPLATSAETQYF
few . TRBJ2-7 TRBV28 TGTGCCAGCAGTTGGGGCAGGGTCGAGCAGTACTTC CASSWGRVEQYF
few TRBD2 TRBJ2-1 TRBV20-1 TGCAGTGCTAGAGATGGGGGGGGGACCTACAATGAGCAGTTCTTC CSARDGGGTYNEQFF
. TRBD2 TRBJ2-3 TRBV28 TGTGCCAGCAGTTATTCTACACTAGCGAGCACAGATACGCAGTATTTT CASSYSTLASTDTQYF
. TRBD1 TRBJ1-5 TRBV27 TGTGCCAGCAGCGGTACAGGGGGCCCCTATAGCAATCAGCCCCAGCATTTT CASSGTGGPYSNQPQHF
. TRBD1 TRBJ1-1 TRBV2 TGTGCCAGCAGTGAAGGGAGACAGGGGGCTTCGGCTTTCTTT CASSEGRQGASAFF
. TRBD2 TRBJ2-1 TRBV3-1 TGTGCCAGCAGCCAAGACCCAGCGGGGGGGTGGTGGAATGAGCAGTTCTTC CASSQDPAGGWWNEQFF
few TRBD2 TRBJ2-7 TRBV11-2 TGTGCCAGCAGCCCCGAGGGACTAGCAAGTGTCGAGCAGTACTTC CASSPEGLASVEQYF
. TRBD2 TRBJ2-1 TRBV7-9 TGTGCCAGCAGCTCGAGACTAGCGGGAGGGCCGGTAGTCAATGAGCAGTTCTTC CASSSRLAGGPVVNEQFF
few . TRBJ2-1 TRBV20-1 TGCAGTGCTAGAAGAGGTGTCAATGAGCAGTTCTTC CSARRGVNEQFF
. TRBD2 TRBJ2-1 TRBV7-9 TGTGCCAGCAGCTTTCGGACTAGCGGGGGGAGTAACAATGAGCAGTTCTTC CASSFRTSGGSNNEQFF
. TRBD2 TRBJ2-1 TRBV4-2 TGTGCCAGCAGCCAAGGGGAGGGCCTTGACAATGAGCAGTTCTTC CASSQGEGLDNEQFF
few . TRBJ2-7 TRBV27 TGTGCCAGCAGTCCTCAAACCAGGGGATACGAGCAGTACTTC CASSPQTRGYEQYF
many . TRBJ2-7 TRBV29-1 TGCAGCGTTGAAAAGGACTCCTACGAGCAGTACTTC CSVEKDSYEQYF
few TRBD1 TRBJ1-2 TRBV20-1 TGCAGTGCTAGGGACACCGGGACAGGGGAGATCCATGGCTACACCTTC CSARDTGTGEIHGYTF
. TRBD2 TRBJ2-7 TRBV3-1 TGTGCCAGCAGCCAGGGGACTAGCAAATCCTACGAGCAGTACTTC CASSQGTSKSYEQYF
few TRBD2 TRBJ2-3 TRBV7-2 TGTGCCAGCAGCTTAGCGGGACTAGCGGGGGGGCGGACAGATACGCAGTATTTT CASSLAGLAGGRTDTQYF
. . TRBJ1-2 TRBV7-2 TGCGCCAGCAGGGACTATGGCCACACCTTC CASRDYGHTF
few TRBD2 TRBJ2-1 TRBV20-1 TGCAGTGCGTTGACAACTAGCGGGGAGTACAATGAGCAGTTCTTC CSALTTSGEYNEQFF
few . TRBJ1-3 TRBV20-1 TGCAGTGCTAGCGCGAATGACAGGCCCTCTGGAAACACCATATATTTT CSASANDRPSGNTIYF
. TRBD2 TRBJ2-5 TRBV5-1 TGCGCCACTCTGCAACCGGGACTAGCGGGGACCCAGTACTTC CATLQPGLAGTQYF
. . TRBJ1-6 TRBV15 TGTGCCACCAGCAGACTGCCGGGATCCTATAATTCACCCCTCCACTTT CATSRLPGSYNSPLHF
. TRBD1 TRBJ1-1 TRBV29-1 TGCAGCGTTCCTGGACAGGGGGCCTCTGAAGCTTTCTTT CSVPGQGASEAFF
few . TRBJ1-4 TRBV19 TGTGCCAGTAACAGGATGAATGAAAAACTGTTTTTT CASNRMNEKLFF
few . TRBJ1-1 TRBV3-1 TGTGCCAGCAGCCAATATGTGAACGTGGACACTGAAGCTTTCTTT CASSQYVNVDTEAFF
many TRBD2 TRBJ2-3 TRBV20-1 TGCAGTGCTAGCGAACACGGGACTAGCGGAGCCCCTAGCACAGATACGCAGTATTTT CSASEHGTSGAPSTDTQYF
few TRBD1 TRBJ2-5 TRBV28 TGTGCCAGCAGCGACAGGGTTGCGGAGACCCAGTACTTC CASSDRVAETQYF
many . TRBJ2-5 TRBV27 TGTGCCAGCAGTTTATCGGGGGTACGGGAGACCCAGTACTTC CASSLSGVRETQYF
. . TRBJ2-7 TRBV20-1 TGCAGTGCTAGAGATGTTCGGGGGAGGTACGAGCAGTACTTC CSARDVRGRYEQYF
few . TRBJ1-2 TRBV14 TGTGCCAGCAGCAAAGAGGCAGCTAACTATGGCTACACCTTC CASSKEAANYGYTF
few . TRBJ2-7 TRBV28 TGTGCCAGCAGTTTATATCCATTTGAGGAGCAGTACTTC CASSLYPFEEQYF